The clone carrying this T cell receptor beta chain was detected a few times. Its target is not known. Relative to the germline gene, one junction end is altered; a read error may explain this. These data are taken from a study of molecular identifiers for immune sequencing clone quantification. Whole-study findings and limits: Naive cells had under 1% of molecules in clones above 20 RNA copies, effectors over 98%.

CDR3 length: 17 amino acids. CDR1 and CDR2 (germline): LNHNV, YYDKDF (reference sequence). Methods described previously, with TCR primers listed, were used for bulk TCR libraries. TCRdb itself ran the PCR reads through MiXCR, one entry per CDR3 protein. The table includes 85,000 to 100,000 distinct CDR3 sequences, about 24% detected once. Sequencing was done on a sample of naive CD8+ T cells from blood, with Jurkat cell RNA spiked in. Subset indicated: FACS-sorted CD8+CD4-CCR7+CD45RA+ naive T cells. V gene TRBV15 combines with J gene TRBJ1-5; D gene ambiguous. The TCR sequence derives from a human donor in good health. Some libraries in this study had Jurkat cell RNA spiked in. The CDR3 region has the DNA TGTGCCACCAGCGGAGACGGGCTGAGTTATAGCAATCAGCCCCAGCATTTT. This codes for CATSGDGLSYSNQPQHF. Drawing the rest from reference TRBV15 and TRBJ1-5, the complete variable domain is DAMVIQNPRYQVTQFGKPVTLSCSQTLNHNVMYWYQQKSSQAPKLLFHYYDKDFNNEADTPDNFQSRRPNTSFCFLDIRSPGLGDTAMYLCATSGDGLSYSNQPQHFGDGTRLSIL.